This is a list of T cell receptor beta chains from one sample in a study of OX40 agonist ivuxolimab in advanced cancers. Here immunoSEQ multiplex PCR was the method, and the copy in TCRdb shows in-frame clones only, minus some. The repertoire consists of some 8,000 clones, with about 90% occurring once and the leading ten covering 25% to 35%. The source was CD4+ or CD8+ T cells sorted from blood, collected in a trial of the OX40 agonist ivuxolimab. The receptors were gathered from an adult with an advanced solid tumor such as melanoma, head and neck, liver or kidney cancer. Each CDR3 is given with its conserved first and last residue.

CASSVEGGQNTEAFF	TRBV9	TRBJ1-1
CASSPSRGPTGELFF	TRBV9	TRBJ2-2
CASRIGTLQFF	TRBV19	TRBJ2-1
CASSPGLAASHEQYF	TRBV11-3	TRBJ2-7
CASSPLDGYEQYF	TRBV14	TRBJ2-7
CASSQFYPNTGELFF	TRBV4-2	TRBJ2-2
CASSPTTGQELGYTF	TRBV7-9	TRBJ1-2
CANSLLAGGPNTQYF	TRBV6-1	TRBJ2-3
CASSLSGTTLNEQFF	TRBV27	TRBJ2-1
CASSYPGAYGYTF	TRBV6-5	TRBJ1-2
CASSRQGSYEQYF	TRBV5-1	TRBJ2-7
CASSDSTSGNNEQFF	TRBV6-4	TRBJ2-1
CACDLLQGSYEQYF	TRBV30	TRBJ2-7
CASSDLSGRAPYEQYF	TRBV2	TRBJ2-7
CASSLRADRLPTDTQYF	TRBV27	TRBJ2-3
CASSIMGGAGGEQFF	TRBV19	TRBJ2-1
CASSSPENRYEQYF	TRBV7-9	TRBJ2-7
CAWSEAGGGQYF	TRBV30	TRBJ2-7
CASSQGGLAVYNEQFF	TRBV4-1	TRBJ2-1
CASSPSGGSPYGYTF	TRBV5-1	TRBJ1-2
CASSQDKTINNEQFF	TRBV4-1	TRBJ2-1
CASSTDLQSRANVLTF	TRBV18	TRBJ2-6
CASSVASGRFEQYF	TRBV9	TRBJ2-7
CASSLTNQGYTEAFF	TRBV4-1	TRBJ1-1
CAISTGTSGPLETQYF	TRBV10-3	TRBJ2-5
CASSIKRTREYTQYF	TRBV7-9	TRBJ2-3
CASSTHANYEQYF	TRBV7-2	TRBJ2-7
CASSSTSLEQYF	TRBV7-9	TRBJ2-7
CASRGNGQGNIQYF	TRBV27	TRBJ2-4
CASSDVGSYGYTF	TRBV10-2	TRBJ1-2
CASRQEGRRNEQYF	TRBV6-5	TRBJ2-7
CASSPFVGGAGAEAFF	TRBV7-9	TRBJ1-1
CASSLAGGEQYF	TRBV27	TRBJ2-7
CASSVGPDRLTDTQYF	TRBV9	TRBJ2-3
CASSLDPNYEAFF	TRBV11-2	TRBJ1-1
CASSESGAYNEQFF	TRBV10-1	TRBJ2-1
CASSIARESIQYF	TRBV19	TRBJ2-4
CASRTSDTQYF	TRBV5-1	TRBJ2-3
CASSLSGLASGFTDTQYF	TRBV7-9	TRBJ2-3
CASSFDGTGMYEKLFF	TRBV7-9	TRBJ1-4
CASSSQGGTDTQYF	TRBV28	TRBJ2-3
CASSSRLDTIYF	TRBV7-9	TRBJ1-3
CASSHQGVGSYNEQFF	TRBV7-3	TRBJ2-1
CASSLSGTGLNEKLFF	TRBV28	TRBJ1-4
CASRTSGLTDTQYF	TRBV2	TRBJ2-3
CASSLSPARGYTF	TRBV13	TRBJ1-2
CASSLSPGQGLYEQYF	TRBV11-2	TRBJ2-7
CASSIASEPYEQYF	TRBV19	TRBJ2-7
CASSDKAGRADTQYF	TRBV6-4	TRBJ2-3
CASSVDGAGQPQHF	TRBV9	TRBJ1-5
CASSQAGVGNQPQHF	TRBV4-1	TRBJ1-5
CASSDGLDEQFF	TRBV25-1	TRBJ2-1
CASSLTMSSYNEQFF	TRBV28	TRBJ2-1